The source of this T cell receptor beta chain is a study of patients and donors after allogeneic stem cell transplantation. Trimming removed 5 bases at V and 8 bases at J, with 16 bases between. Germline assignment: CDR1 SGHDT and CDR2 YYEEEE. There are 13 residues in the CDR3. TCRdb called the RT-PCR reads again in MiXCR, with one record for every CDR3 protein. The table lists approximately 250,000 distinct CDR3 sequences, roughly 14% of them singletons. The source of this sequence is a human donor who was either an allogeneic HSCT recipient or a stem cell or donor lymphocyte infusion donor (not recorded which). It is not recorded whose cells these are; they may come from a transplant donor. J is TRBJ1-2 and V is TRBV5-6; D is uncertain. What was sequenced was blood, either unsorted or a sorted T cell fraction (not recorded which). The CDR3 DNA reads TGTGCCAGCAGTTTGATCAGATTGGTGGGCTACACCTTC. This gives the protein CASSLIRLVGYTF.